This T cell receptor (beta chain) was profiled in a study of shared clonotypes between healthy human individuals. Study summary: Serving as donors were two women and three men, whose ages spanned 18 to 49. Study results and limitations: The sharing of 5% to 5.5% of naive CD4 clonotypes was seen across several donors. Among non-shared clonotypes, generation probabilities were lower than among those shared by all four donors. Blood alone was sampled, and tissue repertoires likely differ.

Assay: immunoSEQ multiplex PCR; the TCRdb copy retains only in-frame clones and omits some. Found here are 850,000 to 1,200,000 clones, about 80% of them singletons; the top ten hold approximately 1.5%. This CDR3 contains 15 residues. V shed 3 bases and J 4 bases; nucleotides not matched to a gene: 4. The germline gives CDR1 KGHSH, CDR2 LQKENI. With regard to this clone: The target antigen is unknown.

The sample taken for sequencing was memory CD4+ T cells sorted from blood. Subset defined: CD45RA-negative fraction. This sequence joins TRBV18 and TRBJ2-1; 9 bases are a match to TRBD1. The receptor was isolated from a man between 18 and 35 years old in good health. CDR3 nucleotide sequence: TGTGCCAGCTCACCGCGGACAGGGGAGTACAATGAGCAGTTCTTC. It yields the protein CASSPRTGEYNEQFF.